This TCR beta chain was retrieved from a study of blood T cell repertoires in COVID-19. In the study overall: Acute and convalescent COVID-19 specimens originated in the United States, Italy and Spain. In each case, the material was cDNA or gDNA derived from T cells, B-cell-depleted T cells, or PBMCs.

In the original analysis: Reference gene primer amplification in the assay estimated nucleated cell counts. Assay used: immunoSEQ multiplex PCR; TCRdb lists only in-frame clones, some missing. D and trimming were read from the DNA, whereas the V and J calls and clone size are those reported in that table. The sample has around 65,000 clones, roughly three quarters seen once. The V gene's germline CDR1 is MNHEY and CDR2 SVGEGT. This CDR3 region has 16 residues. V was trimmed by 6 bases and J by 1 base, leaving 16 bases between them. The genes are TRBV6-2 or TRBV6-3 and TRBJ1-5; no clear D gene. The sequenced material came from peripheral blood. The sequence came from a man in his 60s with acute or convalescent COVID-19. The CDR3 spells CASSTPHSASNQPQHF. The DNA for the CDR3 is TGTGCCAGCAGCACGCCCCATAGCGCGAGCAATCAGCCCCAGCATTTT.